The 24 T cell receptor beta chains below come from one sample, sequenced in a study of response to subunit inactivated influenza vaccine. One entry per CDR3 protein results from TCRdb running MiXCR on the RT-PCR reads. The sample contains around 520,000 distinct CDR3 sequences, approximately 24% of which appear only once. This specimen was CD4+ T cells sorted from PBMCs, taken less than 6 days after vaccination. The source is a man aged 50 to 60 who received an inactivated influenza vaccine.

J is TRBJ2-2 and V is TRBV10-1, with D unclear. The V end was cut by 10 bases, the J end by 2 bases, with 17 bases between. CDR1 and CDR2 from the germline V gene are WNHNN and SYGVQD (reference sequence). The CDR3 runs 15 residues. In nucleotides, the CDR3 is TGCGCCACCCACCCGGGTGGGGATAACACCGGGGAGCTGTTTTTT. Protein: CATHPGGDNTGELFF.

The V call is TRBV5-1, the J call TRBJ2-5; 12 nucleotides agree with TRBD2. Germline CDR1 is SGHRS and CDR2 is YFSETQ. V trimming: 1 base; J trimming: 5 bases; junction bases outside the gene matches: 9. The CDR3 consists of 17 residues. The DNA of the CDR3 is TGCGCCAGCAGCTTGCTAGGACTAGCGGGGCCGAGGGAGACCCAGTACTTC. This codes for CASSLLGLAGPRETQYF.

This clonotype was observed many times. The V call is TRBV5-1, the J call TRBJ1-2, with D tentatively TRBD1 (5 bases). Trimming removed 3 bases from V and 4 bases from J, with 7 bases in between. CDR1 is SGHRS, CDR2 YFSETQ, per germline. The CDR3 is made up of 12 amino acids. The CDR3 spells CASSSGVYGYTF. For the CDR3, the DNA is TGCGCCAGCAGCTCGGGGGTCTATGGCTACACCTTC.

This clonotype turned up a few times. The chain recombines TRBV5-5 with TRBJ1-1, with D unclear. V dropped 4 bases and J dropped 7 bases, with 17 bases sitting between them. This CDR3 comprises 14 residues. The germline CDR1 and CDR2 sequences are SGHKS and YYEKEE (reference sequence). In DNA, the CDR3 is TGTGCCAGCAGCCCGTCGAACAGCGGGGTTGAAGCTTTCTTT. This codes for CASSPSNSGVEAFF.

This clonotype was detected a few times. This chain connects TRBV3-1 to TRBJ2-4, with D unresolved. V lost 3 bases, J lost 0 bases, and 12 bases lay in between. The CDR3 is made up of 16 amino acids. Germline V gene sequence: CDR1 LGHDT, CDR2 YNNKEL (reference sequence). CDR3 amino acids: CASSHSGYLAKNIQYF. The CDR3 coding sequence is TGTGCCAGCAGCCATTCAGGATACCTAGCCAAAAACATTCAGTACTTC.

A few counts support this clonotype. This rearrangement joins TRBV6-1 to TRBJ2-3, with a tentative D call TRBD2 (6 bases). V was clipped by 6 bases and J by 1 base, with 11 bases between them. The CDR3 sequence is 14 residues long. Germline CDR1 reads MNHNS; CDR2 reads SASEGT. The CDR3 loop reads CASRDYGGTDTQYF. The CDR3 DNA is TGTGCCAGCAGGGACTACGGGGGCACAGATACGCAGTATTTT.

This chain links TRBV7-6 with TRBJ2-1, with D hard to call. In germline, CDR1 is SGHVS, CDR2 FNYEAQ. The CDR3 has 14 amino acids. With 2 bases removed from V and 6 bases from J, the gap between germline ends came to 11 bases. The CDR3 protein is CASSLTFGRNEQFF. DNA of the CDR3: TGTGCCAGCAGCTTAACTTTTGGACGCAATGAGCAGTTCTTC.

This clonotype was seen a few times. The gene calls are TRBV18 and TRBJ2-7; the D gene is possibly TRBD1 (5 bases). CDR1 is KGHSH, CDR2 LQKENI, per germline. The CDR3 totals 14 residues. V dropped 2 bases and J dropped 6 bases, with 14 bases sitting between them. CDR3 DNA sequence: TGTGCCAGCTCACCAACACAGGCGCCTGGCGAGCAGTACTTC. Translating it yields CASSPTQAPGEQYF.

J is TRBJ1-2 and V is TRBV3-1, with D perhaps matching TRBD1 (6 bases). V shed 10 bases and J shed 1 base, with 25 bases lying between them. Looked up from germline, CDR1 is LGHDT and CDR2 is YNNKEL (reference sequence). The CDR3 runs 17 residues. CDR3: CATSQGGAGTYNYGYTF. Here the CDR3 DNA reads TGTGCCACCTCCCAAGGGGGTGCGGGGACCTATAACTATGGCTACACCTTC.

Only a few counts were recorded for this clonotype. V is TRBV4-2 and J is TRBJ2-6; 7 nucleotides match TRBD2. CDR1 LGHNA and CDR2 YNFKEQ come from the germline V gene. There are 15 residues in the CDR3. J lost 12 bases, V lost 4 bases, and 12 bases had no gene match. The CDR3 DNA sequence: TGTGCCAGCAGCCCTAACCTAGCGGCTAGCAGCGTCCTGACTTTC. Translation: CASSPNLAASSVLTF.

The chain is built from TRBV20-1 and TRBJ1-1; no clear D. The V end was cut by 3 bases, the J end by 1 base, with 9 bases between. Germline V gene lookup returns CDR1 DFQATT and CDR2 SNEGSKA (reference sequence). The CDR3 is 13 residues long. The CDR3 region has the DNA TGCAGTGCTAGTCGGGAGGGGAACACTGAAGCTTTCTTT. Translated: CSASREGNTEAFF.

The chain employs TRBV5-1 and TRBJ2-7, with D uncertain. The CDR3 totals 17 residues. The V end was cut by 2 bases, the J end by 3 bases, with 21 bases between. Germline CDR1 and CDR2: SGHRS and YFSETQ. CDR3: CASSLRQVSAALYEQYF. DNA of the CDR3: TGCGCCAGCAGCTTAAGGCAGGTCTCCGCGGCTCTCTACGAGCAGTACTTC.

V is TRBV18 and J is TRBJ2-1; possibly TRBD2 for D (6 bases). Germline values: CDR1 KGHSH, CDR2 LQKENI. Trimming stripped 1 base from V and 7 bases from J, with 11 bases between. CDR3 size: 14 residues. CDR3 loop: CASSPQPRGNEQFF. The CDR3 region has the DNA TGTGCCAGCTCACCACAACCCCGGGGGAATGAGCAGTTCTTC.

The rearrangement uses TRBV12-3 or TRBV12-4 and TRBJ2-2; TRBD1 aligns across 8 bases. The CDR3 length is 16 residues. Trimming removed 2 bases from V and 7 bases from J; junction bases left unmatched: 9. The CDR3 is CASSLFQGAVGGELFF. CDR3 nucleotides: TGTGCCAGCAGTTTATTTCAGGGGGCGGTCGGCGGGGAGCTGTTTTTT.

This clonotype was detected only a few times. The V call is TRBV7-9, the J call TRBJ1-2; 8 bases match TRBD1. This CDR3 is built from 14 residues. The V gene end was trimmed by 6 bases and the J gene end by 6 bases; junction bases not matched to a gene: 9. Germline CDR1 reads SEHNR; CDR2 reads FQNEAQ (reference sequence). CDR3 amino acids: CASRHGQGYDGYTF. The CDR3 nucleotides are TGTGCCAGCAGACATGGACAGGGCTACGATGGCTACACCTTC.

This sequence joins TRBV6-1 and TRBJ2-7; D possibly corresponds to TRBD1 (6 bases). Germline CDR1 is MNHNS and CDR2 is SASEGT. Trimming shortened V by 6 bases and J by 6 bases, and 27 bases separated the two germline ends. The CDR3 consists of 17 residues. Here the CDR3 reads CASRQTAGTLAPSEQYF. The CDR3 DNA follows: TGTGCCAGCAGGCAAACCGCCGGGACACTCGCACCGAGCGAGCAGTACTTC.

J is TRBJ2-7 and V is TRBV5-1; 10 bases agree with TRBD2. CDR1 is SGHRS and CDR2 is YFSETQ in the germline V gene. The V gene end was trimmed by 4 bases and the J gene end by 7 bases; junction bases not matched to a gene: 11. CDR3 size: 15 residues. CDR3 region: CASSPQREGKGEQYF. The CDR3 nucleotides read TGCGCCAGCAGCCCACAGCGGGAGGGGAAAGGGGAGCAGTACTTC.

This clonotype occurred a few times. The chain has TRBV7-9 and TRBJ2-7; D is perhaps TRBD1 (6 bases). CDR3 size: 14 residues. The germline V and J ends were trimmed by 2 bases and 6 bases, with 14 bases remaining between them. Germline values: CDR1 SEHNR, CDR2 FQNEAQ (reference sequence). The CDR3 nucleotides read TGTGCCAGCAGCTTACAGGGGCTACTCTCCGAGCAGTACTTC. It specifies CASSLQGLLSEQYF.

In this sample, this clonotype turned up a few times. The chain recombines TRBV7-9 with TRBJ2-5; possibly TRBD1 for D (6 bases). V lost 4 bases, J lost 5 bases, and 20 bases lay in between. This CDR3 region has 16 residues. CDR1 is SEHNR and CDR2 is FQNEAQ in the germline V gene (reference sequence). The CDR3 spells CASSWGRTVREETQYF. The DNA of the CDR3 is TGTGCCAGCAGCTGGGGTAGGACAGTACGCGAGGAGACCCAGTACTTC.

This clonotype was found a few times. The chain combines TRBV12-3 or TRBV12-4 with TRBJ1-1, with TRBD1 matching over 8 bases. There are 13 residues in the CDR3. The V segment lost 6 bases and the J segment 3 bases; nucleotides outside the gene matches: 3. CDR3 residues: CASRGQGDTEAFF. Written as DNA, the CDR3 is TGTGCCAGCAGAGGACAGGGAGACACTGAAGCTTTCTTT.

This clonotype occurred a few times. For the CDR3, the DNA is TGTGCCAGCAGCCAAGATCCCGGGGGTGCAGATACGCAGTATTTT. Amino acid sequence: CASSQDPGGADTQYF. The V call is TRBV3-1, the J call TRBJ2-3; D is perhaps TRBD2 (6 bases). Germline V gives CDR1 LGHDT, CDR2 YNNKEL (reference sequence). Deletions cut 0 bases from V and 4 bases from J, with 11 bases between. This CDR3 region has 15 residues.

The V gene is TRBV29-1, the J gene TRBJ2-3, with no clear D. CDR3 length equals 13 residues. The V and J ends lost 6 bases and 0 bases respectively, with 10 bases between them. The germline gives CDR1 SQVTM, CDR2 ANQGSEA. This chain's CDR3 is CSVSRDSTDTQYF. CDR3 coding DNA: TGCAGCGTATCTAGGGATAGCACAGATACGCAGTATTTT.

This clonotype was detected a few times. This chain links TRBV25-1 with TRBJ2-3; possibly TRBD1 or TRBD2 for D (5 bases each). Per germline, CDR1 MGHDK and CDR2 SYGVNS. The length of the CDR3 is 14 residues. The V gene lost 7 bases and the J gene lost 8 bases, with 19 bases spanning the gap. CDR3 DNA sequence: TGTGCCAGCACCGGGCAGCGGTCGAGGGGTACGCAGTATTTT. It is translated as CASTGQRSRGTQYF. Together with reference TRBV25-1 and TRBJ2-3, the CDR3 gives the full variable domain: EADIYQTPRYLVIGTGKKITLECSQTMGHDKMYWYQQDPGMELHLIHYSYGVNSTEKGDLSSESTVSRIRTEHFPLTLESARPSHTSQYLCASTGQRSRGTQYFGPGTRLTVL.

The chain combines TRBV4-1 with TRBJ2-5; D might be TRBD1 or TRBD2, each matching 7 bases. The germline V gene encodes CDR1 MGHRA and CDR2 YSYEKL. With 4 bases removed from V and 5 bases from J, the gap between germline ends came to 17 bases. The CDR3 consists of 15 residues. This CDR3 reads CASSLPGGARETQYF. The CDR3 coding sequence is TGCGCCAGCAGCCTACCAGGGGGGGCGAGGGAGACCCAGTACTTC.